This entry lists 29 T cell receptor beta chains sequenced from one sample in a study of shared clonotypes between healthy human individuals. Only in-frame clones appear in the TCRdb table, and some are missing; sequencing was by immunoSEQ multiplex PCR. The data show hundreds of thousands of clones, approximately 95% seen once. The sequenced sample consisted of naive CD4+ T cells sorted from blood. Described subset: CD45RA+ positively selected. The receptors originated from a young woman in good health.

The chain couples TRBV28 to TRBJ2-5; tentatively, D is TRBD2 (6 bases). The tail of the sequence fits TRBJ2-7 better, so the J call may be wrong. Germline V gene sequence: CDR1 MDHEN, CDR2 SYDVKM. There are 16 residues in the CDR3. The CDR3 protein is CASSSIGRRSSYEQYF. Here the CDR3 DNA reads TGTGCCAGCAGTTCGATTGGGAGGAGGAGTTCCTACGAGCAGTACTTC.

The chain links TRBV11-2 to TRBJ2-7; TRBD2 might be the D (5 bases). In germline, CDR1 is SGHAT, CDR2 FQNNGV. Trimming cost V 4 bases and J 6 bases, with 10 bases left between them. This CDR3 contains 12 residues. This CDR3 is CASSSEGREQYF. CDR3 nucleotides: TGTGCCAGCAGCTCCGAGGGTCGCGAGCAGTACTTC.

Comments on this clone: One end of the junction fails to match germline, which may point to a read error. V usage is TRBV28 and J usage is TRBJ1-5; D gene unclear. CDR3 size: 14 residues. The germline V gene has CDR1 MDHEN and CDR2 SYDVKM. DNA of the CDR3: TGTGCCAGCAGCTTATGGCTTTCGGGGCAGCCCCAGCATTTT. Protein product: CASSLWLSGQPQHF.

This clone showed up just once. V and J are TRBV5-4 and TRBJ2-7; no reliable D call. CDR3 length: 15 residues. The V gene's germline CDR1 is SGHNT and CDR2 YYREEE (reference sequence). Trimming cost V 4 bases and J 4 bases, with 18 bases left between them. In DNA form, the CDR3 reads TGTGCCAGCAGCCAAGATCGGTGGCTAGTTTACGAGCAGTACTTC. Residues: CASSQDRWLVYEQYF.

The chain carries TRBV27 and TRBJ1-5, with TRBD1 matching 7 bases. The CDR3 has 15 residues. The germline V gene has CDR1 MNHEY and CDR2 SMNVEV (reference sequence). Unmatched junction bases numbered 4, after V lost 2 bases and J lost 3 bases. The CDR3 coding sequence is TGTGCCAGCAGTTTAAAGGGACAGCTCAATCAGCCCCAGCATTTT. It yields the protein CASSLKGQLNQPQHF.

The chain carries TRBV28 and TRBJ1-2; weak D call: TRBD1 (5 bases). This CDR3 region has 15 residues. V lost 6 bases and J 2 bases, leaving 16 bases between the germline ends. Looked up from germline, CDR1 is MDHEN and CDR2 is SYDVKM. CDR3: CASRTGGPENYGYTF. CDR3 bases: TGTGCCAGCAGGACGGGGGGTCCCGAGAACTATGGCTACACCTTC.

The chain employs TRBV11-2 and TRBJ2-4; 8 positions match TRBD2. Looked up from germline, CDR1 is SGHAT and CDR2 is FQNNGV. J lost 6 bases, V lost 2 bases, and 6 bases had no gene match. The CDR3 is 15 amino acids. The CDR3 loop reads CASSLREGLGNIQYF. The CDR3 nucleotides are TGTGCCAGCAGCTTACGGGAGGGCCTGGGAAACATTCAGTACTTC. Based on the CDR3 plus reference TRBV11-2 and TRBJ2-4, the full variable domain is EAGVAQSPRYKIIEKRQSVAFWCNPISGHATLYWYQQILGQGPKLLIQFQNNGVVDDSQLPKDRFSAERLKGVDSTLKIQPAKLEDSAVYLCASSLREGLGNIQYFGAGTRLSVL.

The chain has TRBV6-5 and TRBJ2-7; either TRBD1 or TRBD2 may fit D (5 bases each). In germline, CDR1 is MNHEY, CDR2 SVGAGI. The CDR3 totals 15 residues. With 2 bases removed from V and 6 bases from J, the gap between germline ends came to 17 bases. The CDR3, as DNA: TGTGCCAGCAGTTACGGGACGGACCCTACTAGCGAGCAGTACTTC. Translated, it gives CASSYGTDPTSEQYF.

This chain connects TRBV28 to TRBJ1-5; no firm D call. The V end was cut by 8 bases, the J end by 7 bases, with 6 bases between. CDR3 length equals 10 residues. The germline V gene has CDR1 MDHEN and CDR2 SYDVKM. CDR3 protein: CASAWQPQHF. DNA for the CDR3: TGTGCCAGCGCATGGCAGCCCCAGCATTTT.

V usage is TRBV7-2 and J usage is TRBJ2-2; 7 nucleotides agree with TRBD2. The length of the CDR3 is 15 residues. Unmatched junction bases numbered 6, after V lost 4 bases and J lost 4 bases. The germline gives CDR1 SGHTA, CDR2 FQGNSA. The chain's CDR3 is CASSYGAGPTGELFF. The CDR3 region has the DNA TGTGCCAGCAGCTACGGAGCGGGACCCACCGGGGAGCTGTTTTTT. The complete variable domain, with remaining parts taken from reference TRBV7-2 and TRBJ2-2, reads GAGVSQSPSNKVTEKGKDVELRCDPISGHTALYWYRQSLGQGLEFLIYFQGNSAPDKSGLPSDRFSAERTGGSVSTLTIQRTQQEDSAVYLCASSYGAGPTGELFFGEGSRLTVL.

V usage is TRBV28 and J usage is TRBJ2-7; the match to TRBD1 covers 8 bases. Germline-derived CDR1 and CDR2 are MDHEN and SYDVKM. CDR3 length: 15 amino acids. Losses at the gene ends were 2 bases for V and 6 bases for J; bases not matched to a gene: 9. CDR3 DNA: TGTGCCAGCAGTTTAGTATCGGACAGGGTGGGCGAGCAGTACTTC. This encodes CASSLVSDRVGEQYF.

This sequence joins TRBV25-1 and TRBJ2-5, with 8 positions matching TRBD1. Germline loops: CDR1 MGHDK, CDR2 SYGVNS. The CDR3 runs to 13 residues. The V segment lost 8 bases and the J segment 5 bases; nucleotides outside the gene matches: 7. Written as DNA, the CDR3 is TGTGCCAGCTCAGGGGGCGGTGGGGAGACCCAGTACTTC. Its protein is CASSGGGGETQYF.

The CDR3 DNA sequence: TGTGCCAGCAGGAGTGGACAGGGCTATGGCTACACCTTC. Protein product: CASRSGQGYGYTF. J is TRBJ1-2 and V is TRBV27; 8 nucleotides match TRBD1. Per germline, CDR1 MNHEY and CDR2 SMNVEV (reference sequence). CDR3 length: 13 amino acids. V lost 6 bases to trimming and J lost 4 bases; unmatched junction nucleotides: 4.

The genes are TRBV5-1 and TRBJ2-2; 7 bases line up with TRBD2. The V segment lost 4 bases and the J segment 5 bases; nucleotides outside the gene matches: 2. CDR1 is SGHRS, CDR2 YFSETQ, per germline. This CDR3 has 13 amino acids. The CDR3, as DNA: TGCGCCAGCAGCGGGAGGGAGACCGGGGAGCTGTTTTTT. It yields the protein CASSGRETGELFF.

The chain recombines TRBV7-2 with TRBJ2-7, with 9 bases that match TRBD2. CDR1 is SGHTA, CDR2 FQGNSA, per germline. The junction had 10 bases not matched to a gene; V was cut back by 3 bases and J by 4 bases. This CDR3 contains 16 residues. CDR3 protein: CASSFSGSDPFYEQYF. In nucleotides, the CDR3 is TGTGCCAGCAGCTTTAGCGGGAGCGACCCTTTTTACGAGCAGTACTTC.

The V and J genes are TRBV19 and TRBJ2-5, with D perhaps TRBD1 (6 bases). V lost 5 bases to trimming and J lost 2 bases, with 12 bases between them. CDR1 is LNHDA, CDR2 SQIVND, per germline (reference sequence). CDR3 size: 14 residues. CDR3 DNA: TGTGCCAGTAGTTTCGGACAGATTCAAGAGACCCAGTACTTC. Translated: CASSFGQIQETQYF.

The chain joins TRBV7-2 to TRBJ2-1; D call uncertain. Trimming pared 0 bases from V and 4 bases from J, leaving 25 bases between. The CDR3 is 20 amino acids. The germline gives CDR1 SGHTA, CDR2 FQGNSA. Here the CDR3 reads CASSLAGRDLRRFGYNEQFF. The CDR3 nucleotides read TGTGCCAGCAGCTTAGCGGGCAGAGACCTACGTAGGTTCGGATACAATGAGCAGTTCTTC.

The chain links TRBV21-1 to TRBJ2-7; TRBD2, the table's D call, lacks a check against the DNA. TRBV21-1 is shown as a pseudogene. CDR3 length equals 14 residues. The CDR3 sequence: CASRRVGFMGEQYF. The CDR3 DNA sequence: TGTGCCAGCAGACGGGTGGGTTTTATGGGCGAGCAGTACTTC.

This chain joins TRBV11-2 and TRBJ1-2, with D perhaps matching TRBD1 (5 bases). V lost 5 bases and J lost 4, with 14 bases in between. Germline CDR1 reads SGHAT; CDR2 reads FQNNGV. The CDR3 is 14 residues long. The CDR3 coding sequence is TGTGCCAGCAGCCATACCGACAGACTCTATGGCTACACCTTC. This translates into CASSHTDRLYGYTF.

This clone occurred once. The chain joins TRBV27 to TRBJ2-3; possibly TRBD2 for D (6 bases). With 8 bases removed from V and 2 bases from J, the gap between germline ends came to 17 bases. This CDR3 has 15 residues. Germline V gene sequence: CDR1 MNHEY, CDR2 SMNVEV (reference sequence). The CDR3 is CASGKTRPNTDTQYF. The CDR3 region has the DNA TGTGCCAGCGGGAAGACTAGACCCAACACAGATACGCAGTATTTT.

The rearrangement uses TRBV19 and TRBJ2-7; 9 bases match TRBD2. After removal of 3 bases from V and 3 bases from J, the junction contained 3 bases not matched to a gene. This CDR3 contains 14 residues. Per the germline V gene, CDR1 is LNHDA and CDR2 is SQIVND (reference sequence). The CDR3 DNA is TGTGCCAGTAGTATGCTAGCGGGATACTACGAGCAGTACTTC. Amino acid sequence: CASSMLAGYYEQYF.

The chain couples TRBV5-1 to TRBJ2-1, with 10 bases lining up with TRBD2. The CDR3 has 16 residues. V lost 6 bases to trimming and J lost 0 bases; unmatched junction nucleotides: 6. CDR1 is SGHRS and CDR2 is YFSETQ in the germline V gene. CDR3 nucleotides: TGCGCCAGCACCGGGACTAGCGACACCTCCTACAATGAGCAGTTCTTC. Translation gives CASTGTSDTSYNEQFF.

The CDR3 spells CASSPEAGLNTDTQYF. CDR3 in DNA: TGTGCCAGCAGCCCCGAAGCGGGCCTTAACACAGATACGCAGTATTTT. The rearrangement links TRBV11-2 to TRBJ2-3; weak D call: TRBD2 (6 bases). Between the trimmed V and J ends, which lost 5 bases and 2 bases, there was a span of 17 bases. The germline V gene encodes CDR1 SGHAT and CDR2 FQNNGV. The CDR3 runs 16 residues. The full variable domain, with the rest looked up from reference TRBV11-2 and TRBJ2-3, is EAGVAQSPRYKIIEKRQSVAFWCNPISGHATLYWYQQILGQGPKLLIQFQNNGVVDDSQLPKDRFSAERLKGVDSTLKIQPAKLEDSAVYLCASSPEAGLNTDTQYFGPGTRLTVL.

The chain carries TRBV7-2 and TRBJ2-5; D ambiguous. The CDR3 runs 14 residues. Germline CDR1 and CDR2: SGHTA and FQGNSA. Trimming shortened V by 0 bases and J by 1 base, and 6 bases separated the two germline ends. In DNA, the CDR3 is TGTGCCAGCAGCTTAGCAAGGAGCCAAGAGACCCAGTACTTC. Its protein product is CASSLARSQETQYF.

This clone was recorded only once. For the CDR3, the DNA is TGTGCCAGCAGCTTTTATACAGGGCCCAGACAAGAGACCCAGTACTTC. This encodes CASSFYTGPRQETQYF. This chain joins TRBV5-8 and TRBJ2-5; D may be TRBD1 (6 bases). This CDR3 has 16 residues. Trimming took 2 bases from V and 2 from J, leaving 16 bases between them. In germline, CDR1 is SGHTS, CDR2 YDEGEE. The full variable domain, its missing parts supplied by reference TRBV5-8 and TRBJ2-5, is EAGVTQSPTHLIKTRGQQATLRCSPISGHTSVYWYQQALGLGLQFLLWYDEGEERNRGNFPPRFSGRQFPNYSSELNVNALELEDSALYLCASSFYTGPRQETQYFGPGTRLLVL.

The chain recombines TRBV11-2 with TRBJ2-5; D unclear. V was cut by 5 bases and J by 1 base, with 14 bases left in between. Germline V gene sequence: CDR1 SGHAT, CDR2 FQNNGV. This CDR3 is built from 15 residues. In nucleotides, the CDR3 is TGTGCCAGCAGCACTATCCGTGGAGTCCAAGAGACCCAGTACTTC. Translation gives CASSTIRGVQETQYF.

The genes are TRBV27 and TRBJ2-3; 11 bases fit TRBD2. Germline loops: CDR1 MNHEY, CDR2 SMNVEV (reference sequence). CDR3 length: 15 residues. V gave up 8 bases and J gave up 4 bases; unmatched junction bases: 8. This CDR3 reads CASFPLAGVPDTQYF. CDR3 sequence (DNA): TGTGCCAGCTTCCCACTAGCGGGAGTTCCAGATACGCAGTATTTT.

V usage is TRBV11-2 and J usage is TRBJ2-7; D unresolved. Looked up from germline, CDR1 is SGHAT and CDR2 is FQNNGV. Trimming removed 1 base from V and 2 bases from J, with 12 bases in between. The CDR3 covers 15 residues. As DNA, the CDR3 is TGTGCCAGCAGCTTAGGCCTCTCAATTCCCTACGAGCAGTACTTC. Residues: CASSLGLSIPYEQYF.

V and J are TRBV2 and TRBJ2-1; the match to TRBD1 covers 8 bases. Trimming removed 6 bases from V and 9 bases from J; junction bases left unmatched: 10. The CDR3 runs to 14 residues. Germline CDR1 SNHLY, CDR2 FYNNEI. CDR3 nucleotides: TGTGCCAGCAGACGCTCAGGGGGCGGGATTGAGCAGTTCTTC. Amino acid sequence: CASRRSGGGIEQFF.